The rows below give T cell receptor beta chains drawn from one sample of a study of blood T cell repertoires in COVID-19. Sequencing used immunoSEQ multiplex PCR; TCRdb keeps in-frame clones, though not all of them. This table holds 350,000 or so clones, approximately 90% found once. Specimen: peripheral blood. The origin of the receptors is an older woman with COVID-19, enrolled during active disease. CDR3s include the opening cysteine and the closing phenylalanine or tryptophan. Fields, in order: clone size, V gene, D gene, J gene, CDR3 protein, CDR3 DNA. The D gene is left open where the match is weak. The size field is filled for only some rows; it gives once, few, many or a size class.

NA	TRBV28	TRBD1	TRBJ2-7	CASSDRAREQYF	TGTGCCAGCAGCGACAGGGCGAGAGAGCAGTACTTC
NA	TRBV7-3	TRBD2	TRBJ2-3	CASSRGRAGAGTDTQYF	TGTGCCAGCAGCCGGGGGAGAGCGGGGGCAGGCACAGATACGCAGTATTTT
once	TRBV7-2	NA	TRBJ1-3	CASTPRYPQNTIYF	TGTGCCAGCACCCCTCGGTACCCGCAAAACACCATATATTTT
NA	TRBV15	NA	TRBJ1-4	CATSATGSSDEKLFF	TGTGCCACCAGCGCGACAGGAAGTAGTGATGAAAAACTGTTTTTT
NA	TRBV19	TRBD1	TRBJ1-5	CASSRTGRAQPQHF	TGTGCCAGTAGTCGGACAGGGCGGGCTCAGCCCCAGCATTTT
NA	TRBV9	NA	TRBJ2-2	CASSVTGGRTGELFF	TGTGCCAGCAGCGTAACGGGGGGCCGGACCGGGGAGCTGTTTTTT
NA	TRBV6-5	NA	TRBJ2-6	CASSYGQISGANVLTF	TGTGCCAGCAGTTACGGACAAATCTCTGGGGCCAACGTCCTGACTTTC
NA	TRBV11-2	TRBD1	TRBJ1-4	CASRKGQQQEKLFF	TGTGCCAGCAGAAAGGGACAGCAGCAAGAAAAACTGTTTTTT
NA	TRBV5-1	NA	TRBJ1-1	CASSFAGPNTEAFF	TGCGCCAGCAGCTTTGCGGGCCCGAACACTGAAGCTTTCTTT
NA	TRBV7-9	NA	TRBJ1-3	CASTRGGAFWFLSGNTIYF	TGTGCCAGCACCCGGGGGGGGGCGTTTTGGTTCCTCTCTGGAAACACCATATATTTT
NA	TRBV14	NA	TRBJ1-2	CATSDSLNYGYTF	TGTGCCACTTCGGACAGCCTAAACTATGGCTACACCTTC
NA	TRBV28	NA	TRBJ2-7	CASSKGVEQYF	TGTGCCAGCAGTAAGGGGGTCGAGCAGTACTTC
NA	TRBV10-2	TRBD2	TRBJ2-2	CASRVAGGGTGELFF	TGCGCCAGCAGAGTAGCGGGGGGAGGCACCGGGGAGCTGTTTTTT
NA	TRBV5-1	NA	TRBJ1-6	CASSSDDRNNSPLHF	TGCGCCAGCAGCTCTGACGACAGGAATAATTCACCCCTCCACTTT
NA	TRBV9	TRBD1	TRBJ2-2	CASSVVSGGRELFF	TGTGCCAGCAGCGTAGTTTCAGGGGGCCGGGAGCTGTTTTTT
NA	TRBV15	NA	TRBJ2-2	CATSRDGIGGTGELFF	TGTGCCACCAGCAGAGATGGCATAGGGGGCACCGGGGAGCTGTTTTTT
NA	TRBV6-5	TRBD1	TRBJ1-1	CASSYPGQANTEAFF	TGTGCCAGCAGTTACCCCGGACAGGCGAACACTGAAGCTTTCTTT
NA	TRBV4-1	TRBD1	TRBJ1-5	CASSPTGTDNQPQHF	TGCGCCAGCAGCCCTACCGGGACAGACAATCAGCCCCAGCATTTT
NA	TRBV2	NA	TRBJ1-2	CASSSSARYGYTF	TGTGCCAGCAGTAGTAGTGCTCGATATGGCTACACCTTC
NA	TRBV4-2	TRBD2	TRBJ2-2	CASSRGTSGGRSTGELFF	TGTGCCAGCAGCCGAGGGACTAGCGGGGGGCGCAGCACCGGGGAGCTGTTTTTT
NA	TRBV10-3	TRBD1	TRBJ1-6	CAISEFGQGGNSPLHF	TGTGCCATCAGTGAATTTGGACAGGGCGGGAATTCACCCCTCCACTTT
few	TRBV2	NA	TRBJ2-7	CASSRGQRGSWQYF	TGTGCCAGCAGTAGGGGACAAAGAGGATCATGGCAGTACTTC
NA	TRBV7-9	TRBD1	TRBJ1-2	CASSSVGTGYGYTF	TGTGCCAGCAGCTCGGTAGGGACAGGTTATGGCTACACCTTC
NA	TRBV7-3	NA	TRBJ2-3	CASSLRGTQLTDTQYF	TGTGCCAGCAGCTTAAGGGGGACTCAACTAACAGATACGCAGTATTTT
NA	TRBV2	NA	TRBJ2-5	CASEHSGTQKTQYF	TGTGCCAGCGAACACTCCGGGACTCAAAAGACCCAGTACTTC
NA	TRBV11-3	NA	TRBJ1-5	CASSPTLASTAQHF	TGTGCCAGCAGCCCAACCCTAGCCTCTACAGCCCAGCATTTT
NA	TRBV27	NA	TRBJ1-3	CASAPTGVSGNTIYF	TGTGCCAGCGCCCCAACGGGGGTATCTGGAAACACCATATATTTT
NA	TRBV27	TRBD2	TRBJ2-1	CASRPGASGTYNEQFF	TGTGCCAGCAGACCAGGGGCTAGCGGGACCTACAATGAGCAGTTCTTC
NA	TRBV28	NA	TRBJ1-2	CASRTSRGYTF	TGTGCCAGCAGAACAAGTCGAGGCTACACCTTC
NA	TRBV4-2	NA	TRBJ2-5	CASSRTEETQYF	TGTGCCAGCAGCCGCACCGAGGAGACCCAGTACTTC
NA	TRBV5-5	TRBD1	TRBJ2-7	CASSFQGALSYEQYF	TGTGCCAGCAGCTTTCAGGGGGCGCTGAGCTACGAGCAGTACTTC
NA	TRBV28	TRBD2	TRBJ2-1	CASSPPGSGGREQFF	TGTGCCAGCAGCCCTCCGGGTAGCGGGGGTCGTGAGCAGTTCTTC
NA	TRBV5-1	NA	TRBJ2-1	CASSLDGLGGVDEQFF	TGCGCCAGCAGCTTGGACGGACTAGGGGGGGTGGATGAGCAGTTCTTC
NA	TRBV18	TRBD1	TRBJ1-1	CASSPFGTGNPKNTEAFF	TGTGCCAGCTCACCTTTCGGGACAGGAAATCCAAAGAACACTGAAGCTTTCTTT
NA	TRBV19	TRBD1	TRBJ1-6	CASSPRWTGGGSPLHF	TGTGCCAGTAGTCCCAGATGGACAGGGGGAGGTTCACCCCTCCACTTT
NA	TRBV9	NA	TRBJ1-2	CASSGSIVRGFSGYTF	TGTGCCAGCAGCGGATCCATCGTCCGAGGATTTAGTGGCTACACCTTC
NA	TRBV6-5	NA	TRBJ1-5	CASRVGQIPQHF	TGTGCCAGCAGGGTTGGGCAAATTCCCCAGCATTTT
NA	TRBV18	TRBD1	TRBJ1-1	CASSRQGGQMNTEAFF	TGTGCCAGCTCACGCCAGGGGGGACAGATGAACACTGAAGCTTTCTTT
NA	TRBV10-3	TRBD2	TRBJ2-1	CAISQHPGTSGGNEQFF	TGTGCCATCAGTCAGCATCCCGGGACTAGCGGGGGGAATGAGCAGTTCTTC
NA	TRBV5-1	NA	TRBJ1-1	CASSRSGEVTEAFF	TGCGCCAGCAGCCGGTCCGGTGAAGTCACTGAAGCTTTCTTT